A selection of T cell receptor beta chains follows, all from one sample in a study of identical twins. TCRdb itself ran the 5' RACE reads through MiXCR, one entry per CDR3 protein. The sample lists around 490,000 distinct CDR3 sequences; 20% to 25% were seen once. These data were likewise used in another study, on yellow fever vaccine responses in identical twins.

The material sequenced was CD4+ T cells sorted from blood. All receptors derive from a woman between 18 and 30 years old in good health. CDR3s include the opening cysteine and the closing phenylalanine or tryptophan.

TRBJ2-4	TRBV19	CATKGSIAKNIQYF
TRBJ2-3	TRBV4-1	CASSLILVTDTQYF
TRBJ2-2	TRBV7-8	CASSLLSSGGRTGELFF
TRBJ2-7	TRBV5-6	CASKVEGLGGSGWAYEQYF
TRBJ2-1	TRBV24-1	CATSKGLAGVSSYNEQFF
TRBJ2-1	TRBV20-1	CSARESGKYYNEQFF
TRBJ2-1	TRBV20-1	CSARNVGGGYNEQFF
TRBJ2-1	TRBV20-1	CSARDRVKVNEQFF
TRBJ2-1	TRBV2	CASAGVEHRATYNEQFF
TRBJ2-6	TRBV15	CATSRDLLLGANVLTF
TRBJ1-2	TRBV12-3/TRBV12-4	CASSLAGGAGGYTF
TRBJ2-3	TRBV3-1	CASSQTSGTTTDTQYF
TRBJ2-3	TRBV5-5	CASSPGFFDTQYF
TRBJ1-6	TRBV12-3/TRBV12-4	CASSLFRYNSPLHF
TRBJ2-2	TRBV5-1	CASSLQGAANTGELFF
TRBJ2-5	TRBV5-1	CASSKRPLAGVNETQYF
TRBJ1-5	TRBV5-1	CASSLGQAGGNQPQHF
TRBJ1-6	TRBV6-5	CASSSAGSKVSGNSPLHF
TRBJ1-5	TRBV5-1	CVKAEGDQPQHF
TRBJ2-1	TRBV20-1	CSALRGGVLNEQFF
TRBJ2-1	TRBV20-1	CSARAPFLGRIHNEQFF
TRBJ2-2	TRBV10-3	CAIRTGFGELFF
TRBJ2-5	TRBV12-3/TRBV12-4	CASSFTVQETQYF
TRBJ2-1	TRBV20-1	CSAIGRASNEQFF
TRBJ2-5	TRBV7-9	CASSLHGLPQETQYF
TRBJ2-3	TRBV29-1	CSVEAGSDTQYF
TRBJ2-3	TRBV4-1	CASSPGWGTDTQYF
TRBJ2-1	TRBV3-1	CASSQRTSGNNEQFF
TRBJ2-5	TRBV6-5	CASGGLGETQYF
TRBJ2-2	TRBV20-1	CSAETGERAGELFF
TRBJ2-1	TRBV11-2	CASASSWGFNEQFF
TRBJ2-3	TRBV18	CASSRAQLLSDTQYF
TRBJ2-2	TRBV7-2	CASSLGGVGTGELFF
TRBJ2-5	TRBV28	CASSQTGFVRQETQYF
TRBJ2-3	TRBV20-1	CSAPPPRYLVTDTQYF
TRBJ2-3	TRBV7-9	CASGASGSTDTQYF
TRBJ2-1	TRBV14	CASSPQRGEQFF
TRBJ2-7	TRBV18	CASSPGLAGREQYF
TRBJ2-3	TRBV29-1	CSVVIYTVPTDTQYF
TRBJ2-2	TRBV11-3	CASSRSGAGELFF
TRBJ2-2	TRBV20-1	CSASLHTGELFF
TRBJ2-2	TRBV24-1	CATTAGGLNTGELFF
TRBJ2-2	TRBV6-5	CASKKGERELFF
TRBJ2-7	TRBV4-1	CASSQAGTSGYEQYF
TRBJ1-4	TRBV5-1	CACSRDSQNEKLFF
TRBJ1-2	TRBV5-5	CASSLLEGYTF
TRBJ1-1	TRBV2	CASRGGGAEAFF
TRBJ2-1	TRBV24-1	CATSATPTSLVSGEQFF
TRBJ2-5	TRBV20-1	CSATGTGVTQYF
TRBJ2-1	TRBV20-1	CSARGGRGNEQFF
TRBJ1-6	TRBV5-6	CASSLRTGAPSPLHF
TRBJ2-7	TRBV4-2	CASSNAISGGSYEQYF
TRBJ2-5	TRBV2	CASSQAGGQWETQYF
TRBJ1-4	TRBV24-1	CATSDLGDRSEKLFF
TRBJ2-5	TRBV5-6	CASSLGRGAIETQYF
TRBJ2-1	TRBV29-1	CSVRVLAGESYNEQFF
TRBJ2-1	TRBV24-1	CATSRAGREPNEQFF
TRBJ2-1	TRBV2	CASRDEGIEQFF
TRBJ2-2	TRBV10-1	CASSEQTGTGELFF
TRBJ2-6	TRBV6-2/TRBV6-3	CASSFPRLAGGPVGANVLTF